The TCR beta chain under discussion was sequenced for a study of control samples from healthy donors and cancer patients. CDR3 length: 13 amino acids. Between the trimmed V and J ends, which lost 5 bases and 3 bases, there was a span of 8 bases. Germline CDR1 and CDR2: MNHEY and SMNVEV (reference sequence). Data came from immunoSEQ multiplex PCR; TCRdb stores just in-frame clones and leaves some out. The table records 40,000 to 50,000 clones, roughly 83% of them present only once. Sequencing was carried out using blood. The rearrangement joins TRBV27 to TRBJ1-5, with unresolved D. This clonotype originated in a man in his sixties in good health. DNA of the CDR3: TGTGCCAGCAGTCCGGACTACAATCAGCCCCAGCATTTT. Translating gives CASSPDYNQPQHF.